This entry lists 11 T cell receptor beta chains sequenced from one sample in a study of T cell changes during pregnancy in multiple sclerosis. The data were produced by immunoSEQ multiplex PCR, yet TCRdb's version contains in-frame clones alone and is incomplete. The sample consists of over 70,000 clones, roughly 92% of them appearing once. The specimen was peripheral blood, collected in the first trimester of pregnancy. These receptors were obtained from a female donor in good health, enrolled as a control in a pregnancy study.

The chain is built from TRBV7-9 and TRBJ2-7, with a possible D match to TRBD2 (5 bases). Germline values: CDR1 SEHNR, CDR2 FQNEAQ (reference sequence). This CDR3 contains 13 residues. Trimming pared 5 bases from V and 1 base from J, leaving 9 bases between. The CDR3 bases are TGTGCCAGCAGCCGGACTGCTTCCTACGAGCAGTACTTC. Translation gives CASSRTASYEQYF.

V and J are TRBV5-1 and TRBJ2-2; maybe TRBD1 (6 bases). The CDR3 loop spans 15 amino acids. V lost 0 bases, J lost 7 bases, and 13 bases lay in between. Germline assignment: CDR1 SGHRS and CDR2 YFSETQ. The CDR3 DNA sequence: TGCGCCAGCAGCTTGGAGGGGGAAGGTGGCGGGGAGCTGTTTTTT. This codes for CASSLEGEGGGELFF.

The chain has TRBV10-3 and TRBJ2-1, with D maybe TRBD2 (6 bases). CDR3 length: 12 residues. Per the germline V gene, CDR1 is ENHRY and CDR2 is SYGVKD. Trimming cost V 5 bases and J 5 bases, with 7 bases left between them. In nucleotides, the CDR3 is TGTGCCATCAGTCTAGCGAACAATGAGCAGTTCTTC. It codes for CAISLANNEQFF.

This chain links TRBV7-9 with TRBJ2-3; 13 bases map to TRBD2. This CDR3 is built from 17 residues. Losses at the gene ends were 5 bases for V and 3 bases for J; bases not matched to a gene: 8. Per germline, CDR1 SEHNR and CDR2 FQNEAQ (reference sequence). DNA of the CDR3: TGTGCCAGCAGCCCCCGGACTAGCGGGAGTTTAACAGATACGCAGTATTTT. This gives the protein CASSPRTSGSLTDTQYF.

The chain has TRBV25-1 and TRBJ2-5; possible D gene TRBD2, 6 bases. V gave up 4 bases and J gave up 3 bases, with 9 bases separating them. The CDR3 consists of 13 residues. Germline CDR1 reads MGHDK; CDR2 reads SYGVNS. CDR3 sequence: CASSVGGEETQYF. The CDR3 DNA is TGTGCCAGCAGTGTAGGCGGGGAAGAGACCCAGTACTTC.

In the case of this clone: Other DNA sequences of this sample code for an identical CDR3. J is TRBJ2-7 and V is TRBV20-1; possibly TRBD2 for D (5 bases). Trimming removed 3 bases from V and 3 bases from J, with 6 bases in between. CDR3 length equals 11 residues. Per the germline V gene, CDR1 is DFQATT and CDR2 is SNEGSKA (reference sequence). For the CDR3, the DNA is TGCAGTGCTAGGCGGGTCTACGAGCAGTACTTC. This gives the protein CSARRVYEQYF.

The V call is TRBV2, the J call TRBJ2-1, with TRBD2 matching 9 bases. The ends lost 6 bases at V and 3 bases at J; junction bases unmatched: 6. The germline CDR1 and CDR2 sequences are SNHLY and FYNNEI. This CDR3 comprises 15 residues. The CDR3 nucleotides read TGTGCCAGCAGCGAGGGACTAGCAGTCTACAATGAGCAGTTCTTC. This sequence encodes CASSEGLAVYNEQFF.

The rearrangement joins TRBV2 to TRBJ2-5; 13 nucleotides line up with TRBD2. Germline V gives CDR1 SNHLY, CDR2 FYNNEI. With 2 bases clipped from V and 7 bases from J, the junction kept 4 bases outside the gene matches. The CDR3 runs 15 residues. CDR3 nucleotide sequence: TGTGCCAGCAGTGAAACTAGCGGGAGGGCCGTGACCCAGTACTTC. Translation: CASSETSGRAVTQYF.

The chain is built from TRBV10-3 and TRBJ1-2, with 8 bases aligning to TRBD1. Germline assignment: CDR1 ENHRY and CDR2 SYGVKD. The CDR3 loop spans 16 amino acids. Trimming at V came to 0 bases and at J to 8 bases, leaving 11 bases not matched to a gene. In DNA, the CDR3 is TGTGCCATCAGTGAGTCGTTGGGACAGGCCCCCGAGGGCTACACCTTC. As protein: CAISESLGQAPEGYTF.

The CDR3 sequence is CAIASSGNTIYF. The CDR3 nucleotides read TGTGCCATAGCGAGCTCTGGAAACACCATATATTTT. The rearrangement links TRBV6-1 to TRBJ1-3; D gene unclear. Germline CDR1 MNHNS, CDR2 SASEGT. Trimming cost V 10 bases and J 0 bases, with 7 bases left between them. The CDR3 contains 12 residues.

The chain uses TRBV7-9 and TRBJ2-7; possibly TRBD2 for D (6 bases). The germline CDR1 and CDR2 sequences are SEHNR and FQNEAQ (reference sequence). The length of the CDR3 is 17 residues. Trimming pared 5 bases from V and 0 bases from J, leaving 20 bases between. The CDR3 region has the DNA TGTGCCAGCAGCCAGCCGGATGGACTACCGCGCTCCTACGAGCAGTACTTC. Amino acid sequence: CASSQPDGLPRSYEQYF.